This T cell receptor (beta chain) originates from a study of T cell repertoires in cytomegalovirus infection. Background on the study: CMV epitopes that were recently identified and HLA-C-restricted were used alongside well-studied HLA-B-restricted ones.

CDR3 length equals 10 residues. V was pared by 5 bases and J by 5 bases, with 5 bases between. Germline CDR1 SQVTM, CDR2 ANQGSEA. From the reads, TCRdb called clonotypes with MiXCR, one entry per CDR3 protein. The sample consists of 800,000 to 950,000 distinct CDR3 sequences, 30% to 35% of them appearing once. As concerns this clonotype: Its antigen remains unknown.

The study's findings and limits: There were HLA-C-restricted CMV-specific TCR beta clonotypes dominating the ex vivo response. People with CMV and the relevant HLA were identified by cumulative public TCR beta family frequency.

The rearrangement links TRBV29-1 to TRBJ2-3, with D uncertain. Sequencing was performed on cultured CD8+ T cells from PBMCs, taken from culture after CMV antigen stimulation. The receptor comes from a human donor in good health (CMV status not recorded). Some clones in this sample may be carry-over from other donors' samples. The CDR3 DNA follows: TGCAGCGTTAGTGGAGATACGCAGTATTTT. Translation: CSVSGDTQYF.